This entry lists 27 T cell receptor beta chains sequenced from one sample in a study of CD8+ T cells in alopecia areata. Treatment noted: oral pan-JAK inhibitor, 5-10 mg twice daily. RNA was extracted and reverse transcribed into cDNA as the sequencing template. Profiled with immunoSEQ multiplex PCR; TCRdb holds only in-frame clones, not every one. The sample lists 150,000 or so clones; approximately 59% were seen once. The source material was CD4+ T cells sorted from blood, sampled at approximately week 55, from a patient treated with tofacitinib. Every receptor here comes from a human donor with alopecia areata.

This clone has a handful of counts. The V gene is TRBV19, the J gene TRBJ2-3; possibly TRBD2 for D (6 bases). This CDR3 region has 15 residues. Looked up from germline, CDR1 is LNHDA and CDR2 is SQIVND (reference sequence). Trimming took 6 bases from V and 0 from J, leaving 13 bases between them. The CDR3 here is CASRLTSSSTDTQYF. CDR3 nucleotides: TGTGCCAGTAGGCTAACTAGCTCTAGCACAGATACGCAGTATTTT.

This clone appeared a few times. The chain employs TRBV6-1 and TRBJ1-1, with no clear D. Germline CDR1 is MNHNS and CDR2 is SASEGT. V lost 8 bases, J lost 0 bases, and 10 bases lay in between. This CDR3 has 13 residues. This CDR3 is CASLPTLNTEAFF. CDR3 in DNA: TGTGCCAGCCTACCCACCTTGAACACTGAAGCTTTCTTT.

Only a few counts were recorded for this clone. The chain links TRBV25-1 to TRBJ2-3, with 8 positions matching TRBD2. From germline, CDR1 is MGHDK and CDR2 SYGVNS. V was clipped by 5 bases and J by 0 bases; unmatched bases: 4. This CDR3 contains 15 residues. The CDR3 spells CASSSPSGSTDTQYF. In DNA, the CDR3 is TGTGCCAGCAGTTCCCCTAGCGGGAGCACAGATACGCAGTATTTT.

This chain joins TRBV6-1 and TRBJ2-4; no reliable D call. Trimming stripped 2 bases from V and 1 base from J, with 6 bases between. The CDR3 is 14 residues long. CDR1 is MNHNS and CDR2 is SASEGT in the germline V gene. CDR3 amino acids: CASSEPSAKNIQYF. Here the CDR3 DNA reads TGTGCCAGCAGTGAACCCTCGGCCAAAAACATTCAGTACTTC.

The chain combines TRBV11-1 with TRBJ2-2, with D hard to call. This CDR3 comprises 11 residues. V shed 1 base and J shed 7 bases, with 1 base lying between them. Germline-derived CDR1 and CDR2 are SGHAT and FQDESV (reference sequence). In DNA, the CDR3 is TGTGCCAGCAGCTTAGTCGGGGAGCTGTTTTTT. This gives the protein CASSLVGELFF.

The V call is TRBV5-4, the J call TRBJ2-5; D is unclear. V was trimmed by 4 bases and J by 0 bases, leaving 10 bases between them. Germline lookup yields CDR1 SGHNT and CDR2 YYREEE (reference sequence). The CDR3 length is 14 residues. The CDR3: CASSPDQDQETQYF. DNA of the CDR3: TGTGCCAGCAGCCCTGACCAGGACCAAGAGACCCAGTACTTC.

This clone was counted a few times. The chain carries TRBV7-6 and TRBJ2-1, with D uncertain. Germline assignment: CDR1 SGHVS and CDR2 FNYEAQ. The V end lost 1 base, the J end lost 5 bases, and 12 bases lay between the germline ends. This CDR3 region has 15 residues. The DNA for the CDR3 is TGTGCCAGCAGCTTAGAGGACGGCGGCAACAATGAGCAGTTCTTC. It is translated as CASSLEDGGNNEQFF.

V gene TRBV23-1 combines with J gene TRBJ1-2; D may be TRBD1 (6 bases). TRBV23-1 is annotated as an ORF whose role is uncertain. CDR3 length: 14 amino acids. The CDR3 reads CAAPGGAENYGYTF. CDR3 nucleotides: TGCGCTGCTCCCGGGGGGGCGGAGAACTATGGCTACACCTTC.

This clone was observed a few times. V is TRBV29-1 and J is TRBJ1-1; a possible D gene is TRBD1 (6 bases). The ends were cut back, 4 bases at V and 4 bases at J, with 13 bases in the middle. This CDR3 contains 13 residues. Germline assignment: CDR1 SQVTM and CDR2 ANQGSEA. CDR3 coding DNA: TGCAGCGTTGTCAAGGGAGGGGGCACTGAAGCTTTCTTT. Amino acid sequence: CSVVKGGGTEAFF.

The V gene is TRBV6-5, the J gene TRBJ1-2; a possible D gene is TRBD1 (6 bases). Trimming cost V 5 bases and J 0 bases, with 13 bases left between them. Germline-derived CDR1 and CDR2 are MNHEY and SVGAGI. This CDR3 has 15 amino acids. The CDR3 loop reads CASSGGTPTNYGYTF. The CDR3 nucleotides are TGTGCCAGCAGTGGAGGGACACCAACTAACTATGGCTACACCTTC.

This chain's CDR3 is CASSKHGGRTTDTQYF. The CDR3 coding sequence is TGTGCCAGCAGTAAACACGGGGGGCGGACAACAGATACGCAGTATTTT. The chain is built from TRBV6-6 and TRBJ2-3; weak D call: TRBD2 (7 bases). The V gene's germline CDR1 is MNHNY and CDR2 SVGAGI (reference sequence). This CDR3 is 16 amino acids long. Trimming took off 5 bases at V and 3 bases at J, with 18 bases between the two ends.

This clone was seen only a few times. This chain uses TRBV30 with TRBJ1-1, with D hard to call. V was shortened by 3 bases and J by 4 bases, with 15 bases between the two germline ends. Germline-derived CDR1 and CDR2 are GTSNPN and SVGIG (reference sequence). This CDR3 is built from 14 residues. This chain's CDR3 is CAWSALIRGTEAFF. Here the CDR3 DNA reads TGTGCCTGGAGCGCCCTTATTCGGGGCACTGAAGCTTTCTTT.

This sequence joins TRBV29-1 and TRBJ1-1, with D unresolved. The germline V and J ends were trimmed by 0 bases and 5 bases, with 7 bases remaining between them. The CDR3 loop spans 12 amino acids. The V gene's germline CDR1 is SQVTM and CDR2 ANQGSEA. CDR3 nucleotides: TGCAGCGTTGAAGAAAGAAGGACTGAAGCTTTCTTT. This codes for CSVEERRTEAFF.

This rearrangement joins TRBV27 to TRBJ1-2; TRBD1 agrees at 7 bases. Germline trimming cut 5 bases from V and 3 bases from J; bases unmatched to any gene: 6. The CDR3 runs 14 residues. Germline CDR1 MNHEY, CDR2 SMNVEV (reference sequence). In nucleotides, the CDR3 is TGTGCCAGCAGTCCACGACAGGGTGACTATGGCTACACCTTC. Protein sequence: CASSPRQGDYGYTF.

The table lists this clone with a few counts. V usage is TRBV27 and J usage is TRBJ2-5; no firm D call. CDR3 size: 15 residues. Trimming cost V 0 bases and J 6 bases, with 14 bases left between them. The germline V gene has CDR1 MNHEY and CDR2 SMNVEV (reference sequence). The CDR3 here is CASSLSLSLIQTQYF. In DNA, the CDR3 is TGTGCCAGCAGTTTATCCTTGAGTTTGATCCAGACCCAGTACTTC.

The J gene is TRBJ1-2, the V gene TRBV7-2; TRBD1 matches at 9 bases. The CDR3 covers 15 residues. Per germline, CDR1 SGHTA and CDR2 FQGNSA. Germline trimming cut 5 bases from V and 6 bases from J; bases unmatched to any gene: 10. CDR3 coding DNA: TGTGCCAGCAGCCGCAGGACAGGGGCGGTGCATGGCTACACCTTC. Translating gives CASSRRTGAVHGYTF.

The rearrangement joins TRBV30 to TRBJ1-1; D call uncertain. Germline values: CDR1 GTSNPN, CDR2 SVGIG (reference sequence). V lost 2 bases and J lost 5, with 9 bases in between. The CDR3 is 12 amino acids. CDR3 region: CAWSPARTEAFF. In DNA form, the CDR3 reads TGTGCCTGGAGTCCCGCGCGAACTGAAGCTTTCTTT. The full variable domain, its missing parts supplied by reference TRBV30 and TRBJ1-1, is SQTIHQWPATLVQPVGSPLSLECTVEGTSNPNLYWYRQAAGRGLQLLFYSVGIGQISSEVPQNLSASRPQDRQFILSSKKLLLSDSGFYLCAWSPARTEAFFGQGTRLTVV.

CDR3 residues: CSVGDSLNNEQFF. The CDR3 DNA follows: TGCAGCGTCGGGGACAGCCTGAACAATGAGCAGTTCTTC. The genes are TRBV29-1 and TRBJ2-1; TRBD1 agrees at 7 bases. Germline CDR1 SQVTM, CDR2 ANQGSEA. Trimming cost V 6 bases and J 5 bases; bases outside gene matches: 7. There are 13 residues in the CDR3.

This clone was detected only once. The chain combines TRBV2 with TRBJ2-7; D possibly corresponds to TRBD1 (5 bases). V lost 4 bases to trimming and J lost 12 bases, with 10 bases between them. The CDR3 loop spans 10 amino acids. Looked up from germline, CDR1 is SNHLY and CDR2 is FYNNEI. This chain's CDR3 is CASSVAGLYF. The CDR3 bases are TGTGCCAGCAGTGTGGCAGGGTTGTACTTC.

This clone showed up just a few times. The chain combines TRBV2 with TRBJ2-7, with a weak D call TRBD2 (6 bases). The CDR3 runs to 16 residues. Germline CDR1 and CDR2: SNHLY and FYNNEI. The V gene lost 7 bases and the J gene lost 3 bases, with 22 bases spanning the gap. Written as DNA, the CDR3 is TGTGCCAGCACTAAGTTTAGCGGACGGATCGACTACGAGCAGTACTTC. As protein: CASTKFSGRIDYEQYF.

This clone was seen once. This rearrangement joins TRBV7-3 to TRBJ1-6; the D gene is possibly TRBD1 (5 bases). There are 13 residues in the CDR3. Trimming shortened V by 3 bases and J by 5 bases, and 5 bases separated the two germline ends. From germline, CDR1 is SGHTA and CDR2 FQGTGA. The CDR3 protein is CASSLDNNSPLHF. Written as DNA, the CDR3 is TGTGCCAGCAGCTTGGACAATAATTCACCCCTCCACTTT.

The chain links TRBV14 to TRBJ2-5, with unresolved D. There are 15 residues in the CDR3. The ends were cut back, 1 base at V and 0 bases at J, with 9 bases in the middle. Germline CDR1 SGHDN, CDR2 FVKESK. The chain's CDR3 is CASSQALGNQETQYF. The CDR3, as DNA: TGTGCCAGCAGCCAAGCCCTGGGTAACCAAGAGACCCAGTACTTC.

The CDR3 spells CASTQGALVTGELFF. Here the CDR3 DNA reads TGTGCCAGCACCCAGGGGGCCCTTGTCACCGGGGAGCTGTTTTTT. V and J are TRBV11-3 and TRBJ2-2; 8 nucleotides agree with TRBD1. Looked up from germline, CDR1 is SGHNT and CDR2 is YENEEA. The CDR3 is made up of 15 amino acids. Germline trimming cut 7 bases from V and 4 bases from J; bases unmatched to any gene: 8.

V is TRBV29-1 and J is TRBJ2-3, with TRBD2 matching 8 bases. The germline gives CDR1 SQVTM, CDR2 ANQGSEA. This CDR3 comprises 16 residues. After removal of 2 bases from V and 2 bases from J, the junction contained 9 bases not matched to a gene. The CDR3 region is CSVEPSRGGATDTQYF. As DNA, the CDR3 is TGCAGCGTTGAACCCTCCCGGGGGGGCGCCACAGATACGCAGTATTTT.

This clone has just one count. Written as DNA, the CDR3 is TGTGCCAGCAGTTACTCGGTGGTGTCCCATCAGCCCCAGCATTTT. It translates to CASSYSVVSHQPQHF. This chain connects TRBV6-5 to TRBJ1-5; no reliable D call. CDR3 size: 15 residues. Germline values: CDR1 MNHEY, CDR2 SVGAGI. Trimming shortened V by 0 bases and J by 5 bases, and 11 bases separated the two germline ends.

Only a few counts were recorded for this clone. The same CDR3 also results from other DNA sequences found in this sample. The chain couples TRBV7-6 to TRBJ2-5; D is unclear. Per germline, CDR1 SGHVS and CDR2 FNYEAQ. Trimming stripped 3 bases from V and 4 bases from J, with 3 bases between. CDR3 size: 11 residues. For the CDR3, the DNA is TGTGCCAGCAGCTTGGCAGAGACCCAGTACTTC. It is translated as CASSLAETQYF. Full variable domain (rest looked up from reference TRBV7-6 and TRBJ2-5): GAGVSQSPRYKVTKRGQDVALRCDPISGHVSLYWYRQALGQGPEFLTYFNYEAQQDKSGLPNDRFSAERPEGSISTLTIQRTEQRDSAMYRCASSLAETQYFGPGTRLLVL.

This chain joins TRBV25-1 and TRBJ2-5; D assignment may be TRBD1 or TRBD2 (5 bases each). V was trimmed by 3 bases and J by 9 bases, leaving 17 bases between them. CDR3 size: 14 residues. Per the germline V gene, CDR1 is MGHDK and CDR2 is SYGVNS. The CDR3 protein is CASSDRGRFVAQYF. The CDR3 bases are TGTGCCAGCAGTGATCGGGGACGCTTCGTGGCCCAGTACTTC.